One and the same sample provided the 24 T cell receptor beta chains below, sequenced in a study of cytomegalovirus exposure and HLA in healthy donors. The study ran its PCR with 60 Vbeta and 13 Jbeta primers. Measured with immunoSEQ multiplex PCR; TCRdb has only the in-frame clones, and not every one. The sample carries about 81,000 clones, approximately 90% recorded once. The specimen was PBMCs. Every receptor here comes from a man younger than 35 in good health and CMV-seronegative.

J is TRBJ2-7 and V is TRBV7-8; possible D gene TRBD1, 5 bases. The germline V gene encodes CDR1 SGHVS and CDR2 FQNEAQ. With 5 bases removed from V and 4 bases from J, the gap between germline ends came to 18 bases. The CDR3 contains 15 residues. The CDR3, as DNA: TGTGCCAGCAGCACCGCCGACAGATTCGGGTACGAGCAGTACTTC. Translating it yields CASSTADRFGYEQYF.

V is TRBV7-3 and J is TRBJ2-3; 7 bases are a match to TRBD2. Trimming cost V 3 bases and J 3 bases; bases outside gene matches: 9. The CDR3 runs 16 residues. In germline, CDR1 is SGHTA, CDR2 FQGTGA. The CDR3 region is CASSFRPGGRTDTQYF. CDR3 DNA sequence: TGTGCCAGCAGCTTCAGACCCGGGGGGAGGACAGATACGCAGTATTTT.

This chain joins TRBV5-1 and TRBJ2-5; D possibly corresponds to TRBD2 (6 bases). CDR1 is SGHRS and CDR2 is YFSETQ in the germline V gene. The V gene lost 2 bases and the J gene lost 5 bases, with 13 bases spanning the gap. The CDR3 contains 14 residues. The CDR3 nucleotides are TGCGCCAGCAGCTTAGGCGGGACGCGGGAGACCCAGTACTTC. Amino acid sequence: CASSLGGTRETQYF.

This clone was detected only once. The rearrangement joins TRBV11-1 to TRBJ2-2, with D possibly TRBD2 on 6 matching bases. This CDR3 has 17 residues. Germline V gives CDR1 SGHAT, CDR2 FQDESV (reference sequence). Trimming took off 5 bases at V and 1 base at J, with 17 bases between the two ends. The CDR3 nucleotides are TGTGCCAGCAGCCCCCTTCGCGGGATATGGAACACCGGGGAGCTGTTTTTT. The encoded protein is CASSPLRGIWNTGELFF.

This chain links TRBV6-1 with TRBJ1-6; D remains unclear. Per the germline V gene, CDR1 is MNHNS and CDR2 is SASEGT. The germline V and J ends were trimmed by 6 bases and 8 bases, with 17 bases remaining between them. This CDR3 has 15 residues. DNA for the CDR3: TGTGCCAGCAGGACCCGGGGTCTCGCTGATTCACCCCTCCACTTT. Its translation: CASRTRGLADSPLHF.

V is TRBV4-3 and J is TRBJ1-2; D uncertain. Germline CDR1 is LGHNA and CDR2 is YSLEER. The CDR3 sequence is 13 residues long. V was shortened by 0 bases and J by 13 bases, with 15 bases between the two germline ends. CDR3 bases: TGCGCCAGCAGCCAAGATCGAGCGGGAATCCGCACCTTC. It codes for CASSQDRAGIRTF.

Regarding this clone: An end of the junction does not agree with germline; a read error may underlie this. The chain employs TRBV7-9 and TRBJ2-5, with D possibly matching TRBD1 (6 bases). This CDR3 region has 14 residues. Germline loops: CDR1 SEHNR, CDR2 FQNEAQ (reference sequence). CDR3 coding DNA: TGTTCCAGCAGCGCCCGGGACATCCAAGAGACCCAGTACTTC. Its protein product is CSSSARDIQETQYF.

The chain links TRBV4-3 to TRBJ2-6, with TRBD2 as a possible D gene (6 bases). The CDR3 runs to 16 residues. Trimming shortened V by 2 bases and J by 2 bases, and 10 bases separated the two germline ends. Germline CDR1 reads LGHNA; CDR2 reads YSLEER. The DNA of the CDR3 is TGCGCCAGCAGCCAACTTACGGGAGCTGGGGCCAACGTCCTGACTTTC. Its protein is CASSQLTGAGANVLTF.

This chain links TRBV7-2 with TRBJ2-5; 9 nucleotides line up with TRBD1. CDR1 is SGHTA, CDR2 FQGNSA, per germline. This CDR3 has 13 residues. J gave up 4 bases and V 8 bases, and 5 bases lay outside the gene matches. Written as DNA, the CDR3 is TGTGCCAGCCGGGACAGGGTGAGAGAGACCCAGTACTTC. Translating gives CASRDRVRETQYF.

This clone was picked up one time. The rearrangement links TRBV19 to TRBJ2-7, with a possible D match to TRBD2 (6 bases). Germline V gene lookup returns CDR1 LNHDA and CDR2 SQIVND (reference sequence). The CDR3 contains 12 residues. The germline V and J ends were trimmed by 8 bases and 4 bases, with 12 bases remaining between them. The CDR3 sequence is CASGGTAYEQYF. CDR3 in DNA: TGTGCCAGTGGCGGGACCGCATACGAGCAGTACTTC. The full variable domain, rest sourced from reference TRBV19 and TRBJ2-7, is DGGITQSPKYLFRKEGQNVTLSCEQNLNHDAMYWYRQDPGQGLRLIYYSQIVNDFQKGDIAEGYSVSREKKESFPLTVTSAQKNPTAFYLCASGGTAYEQYFGPGTRLTVT.

The chain recombines TRBV6-5 with TRBJ2-3; TRBD2 agrees at 10 bases. V shed 6 bases, J shed 2 bases, and the junction held 5 bases outside the gene matches. This CDR3 spans 15 amino acids. CDR1 is MNHEY, CDR2 SVGAGI, per germline. The CDR3 loop reads CASRPSGRDTDTQYF. The CDR3 coding sequence is TGTGCCAGCAGACCTAGCGGGAGAGACACAGATACGCAGTATTTT.

The gene calls are TRBV5-1 and TRBJ2-3; TRBD1 matches 9 bases. CDR3 length: 15 residues. Germline CDR1 reads SGHRS; CDR2 reads YFSETQ. The trim removed 2 bases at V and 5 bases at J, leaving 6 bases unmatched. The CDR3 nucleotides read TGCGCCAGCAGCTTAGACAGGGGGGATTTAGATACGCAGTATTTT. It specifies CASSLDRGDLDTQYF.

The rearrangement links TRBV28 to TRBJ2-1; 7 bases map to TRBD2. Trimming removed 2 bases from V and 1 base from J; junction bases left unmatched: 5. The germline V gene has CDR1 MDHEN and CDR2 SYDVKM. The CDR3 extends over 16 amino acids. CDR3 sequence reads: CASSLGGSRSYNEQFF. In DNA form, the CDR3 reads TGTGCCAGCAGTTTAGGCGGGAGCCGGTCCTACAATGAGCAGTTCTTC.

CDR3 nucleotide sequence: TGTGCCAGCAGTGAAACAGGGTCGTATGGAAACACCATATATTTT. It is translated as CASSETGSYGNTIYF. This chain connects TRBV7-2 to TRBJ1-3; weak D call: TRBD1 (6 bases). This CDR3 contains 15 residues. Germline V lookup: CDR1 SGHTA, CDR2 FQGNSA. The V and J ends lost 6 bases and 3 bases respectively, with 15 bases between them.

The V gene is TRBV5-5, the J gene TRBJ2-7; a possible D gene is TRBD2 (5 bases). Trimming shortened V by 2 bases and J by 1 base, and 10 bases separated the two germline ends. Germline CDR1 reads SGHKS; CDR2 reads YYEKEE (reference sequence). The CDR3 totals 14 residues. The CDR3 loop is CASSFTGVSYEQYF. The DNA for the CDR3 is TGTGCCAGCAGCTTTACCGGGGTGTCCTACGAGCAGTACTTC.

This sequence joins TRBV5-4 and TRBJ2-5, with 10 bases identical to TRBD2. The J call may be faulty, since TRBJ2-7 better matches the DNA end. Germline loops: CDR1 SGHNT, CDR2 YYREEE (reference sequence). The CDR3 covers 17 residues. Written as DNA, the CDR3 is TGTGCCAGCAGCTTGGAGTGGACTAGCGGAAGGGGGTACGAGCAGTACTTC. Protein sequence: CASSLEWTSGRGYEQYF.

V usage is TRBV2 and J usage is TRBJ1-4, with a possible D match to TRBD1 (6 bases). Trimming removed 7 bases at V and 8 bases at J, with 17 bases between. Looked up from germline, CDR1 is SNHLY and CDR2 is FYNNEI. The CDR3 length is 14 residues. The CDR3 sequence is CASKRDGGGEKLFF. The CDR3 DNA follows: TGTGCCAGCAAGCGGGATGGGGGGGGCGAAAAACTGTTTTTT.

The chain recombines TRBV5-5 with TRBJ2-1, with TRBD2 matching 10 bases. Germline-derived CDR1 and CDR2 are SGHKS and YYEKEE (reference sequence). The CDR3 runs 15 residues. Trimming removed 6 bases from V and 9 bases from J; junction bases left unmatched: 12. The CDR3 sequence is CASTASSGSISEQFF. CDR3 coding DNA: TGTGCCAGCACAGCGTCTAGCGGGAGTATTAGTGAGCAGTTCTTC.

This clone is a singleton in its sample. J is TRBJ1-1 and V is TRBV18; TRBD1 matches 7 bases. CDR1 and CDR2 (germline): KGHSH, LQKENI. The junction had 6 bases not matched to a gene; V was cut back by 6 bases and J by 2 bases. There are 14 residues in the CDR3. CDR3 region: CASSTTGVNTEAFF. CDR3 nucleotides: TGTGCCAGCTCTACTACAGGGGTAAACACTGAAGCTTTCTTT.

The chain links TRBV6-5 to TRBJ2-7; 10 bases align to TRBD1. V was clipped by 6 bases and J by 6 bases; unmatched bases: 8. The CDR3 is made up of 14 amino acids. Germline V gene data show CDR1 as MNHEY and CDR2 as SVGAGI. CDR3 in DNA: TGTGCCAGCAGAAAGGGACAGGGGAGGCGCGAGCAGTACTTC. Translating it yields CASRKGQGRREQYF.

This clone has a single count. The gene calls are TRBV18 and TRBJ2-5; weak D call: TRBD1 (6 bases). CDR3 length: 18 residues. V gave up 6 bases and J gave up 4 bases, with 27 bases separating them. Germline lookup yields CDR1 KGHSH and CDR2 LQKENI. CDR3 sequence: CASSPDFDYRDETETQYF. CDR3 DNA sequence: TGTGCCAGCTCGCCGGACTTCGATTACAGGGATGAGACAGAGACCCAGTACTTC.

The chain recombines TRBV28 with TRBJ1-6; D gene ambiguous. V was trimmed by 6 bases and J by 10 bases, leaving 16 bases between them. Germline V gene lookup returns CDR1 MDHEN and CDR2 SYDVKM. The CDR3 sequence is 14 residues long. The CDR3 DNA follows: TGTGCCAGCAGCCCTCCCCGGAGTAGGTCACCCCTCCACTTT. As protein: CASSPPRSRSPLHF.

The chain has TRBV5-6 and TRBJ1-3; D gene uncertain. Germline loops: CDR1 SGHDT, CDR2 YYEEEE. The CDR3 runs to 13 residues. V dropped 1 base and J dropped 4 bases, with 6 bases sitting between them. As DNA, the CDR3 is TGTGCCAGCAGCTTGCCCCAGGGAAACACCATATATTTT. This encodes CASSLPQGNTIYF.

CDR3 protein: CASSSRPSLAGDEQFF. As DNA, the CDR3 is TGTGCCAGCAGCTCCCGACCCTCACTAGCGGGAGACGAGCAGTTCTTC. The chain recombines TRBV7-6 with TRBJ2-1; 11 bases fit TRBD2. V lost 4 bases to trimming and J lost 10 bases; unmatched junction nucleotides: 12. This CDR3 is built from 16 residues. Per the germline V gene, CDR1 is SGHVS and CDR2 is FNYEAQ.